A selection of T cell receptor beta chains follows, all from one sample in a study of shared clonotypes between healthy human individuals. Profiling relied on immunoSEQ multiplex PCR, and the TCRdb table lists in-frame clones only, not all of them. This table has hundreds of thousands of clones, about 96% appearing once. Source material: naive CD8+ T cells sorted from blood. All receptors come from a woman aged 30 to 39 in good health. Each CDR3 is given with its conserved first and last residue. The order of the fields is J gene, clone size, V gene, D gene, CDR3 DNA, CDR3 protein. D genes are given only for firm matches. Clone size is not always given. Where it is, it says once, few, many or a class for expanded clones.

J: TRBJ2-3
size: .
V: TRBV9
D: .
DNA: TGTGCCAGCAGCGTAATGGCGGGTAGCACAGATACGCAGTATTTT
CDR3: CASSVMAGSTDTQYF

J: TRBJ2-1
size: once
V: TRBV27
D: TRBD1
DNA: TGTGCCAGCAGTTCGACAGGGATCAATGAGCAGTTCTTC
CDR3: CASSSTGINEQFF

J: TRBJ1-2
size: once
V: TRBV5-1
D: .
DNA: TGCGCCAGCAGCTTTTTCCCGGACGGCTACACCTTC
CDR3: CASSFFPDGYTF

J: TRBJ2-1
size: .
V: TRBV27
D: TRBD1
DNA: TGTGCCAGCAGATATGCGGACAGGGTGATCAATGAGCAGTTCTTC
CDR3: CASRYADRVINEQFF

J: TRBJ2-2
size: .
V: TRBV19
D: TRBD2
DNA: TGTGCCAGTAGTATCTCGGGAGGGACCGGGGAGCTGTTTTTT
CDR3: CASSISGGTGELFF

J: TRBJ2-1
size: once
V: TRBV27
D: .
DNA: TGTGCCAGCAGCCCTACATCGACAGGTTACAATGAGCAGTTCTTC
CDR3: CASSPTSTGYNEQFF

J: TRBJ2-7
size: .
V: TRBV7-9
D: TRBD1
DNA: TGTGCCAGCAGCTCCTTAGGGACAGCCTACGAGCAGTACTTC
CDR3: CASSSLGTAYEQYF

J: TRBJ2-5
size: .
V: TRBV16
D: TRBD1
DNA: TGTGCCAGCAGCCTGGGACAGGGCCAAGAGACCCAGTACTTC
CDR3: CASSLGQGQETQYF

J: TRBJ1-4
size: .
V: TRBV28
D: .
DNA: TGTGCCAGCAGTTCCACAGGGTACTTCAATGAAAAACTGTTTTTT
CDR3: CASSSTGYFNEKLFF

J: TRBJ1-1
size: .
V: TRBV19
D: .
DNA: TGTGCCAGTAGTATTTTTAAGGGGCACACGAACACTGAAGCTTTCTTT
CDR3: CASSIFKGHTNTEAFF

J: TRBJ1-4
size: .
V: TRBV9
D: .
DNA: TGTGCCAGCAGCCCCTCCGGTGACAGGAGGGAAAAACTGTTTTTT
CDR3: CASSPSGDRREKLFF

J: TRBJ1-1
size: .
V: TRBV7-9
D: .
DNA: TGTGCCAGCAGACCGACGGTCAACACTGAAGCTTTCTTT
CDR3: CASRPTVNTEAFF

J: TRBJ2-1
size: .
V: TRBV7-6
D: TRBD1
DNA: TGTGCCAGCAGCTTAGCGGGACAGTACAATGAGCAGTTCTTC
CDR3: CASSLAGQYNEQFF

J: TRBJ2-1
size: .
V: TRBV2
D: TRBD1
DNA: TGTGCCAGCGGGACAGGCCCCTACAATGAGCAGTTCTTC
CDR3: CASGTGPYNEQFF

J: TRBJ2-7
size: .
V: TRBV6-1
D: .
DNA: TGTGCCAGCAGTGATTACGAGCAGTACTTC
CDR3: CASSDYEQYF

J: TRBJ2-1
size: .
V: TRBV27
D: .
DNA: TGTGCCAGCAGGTGGCAGGGTACCTACAATGAGCAGTTCTTC
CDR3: CASRWQGTYNEQFF

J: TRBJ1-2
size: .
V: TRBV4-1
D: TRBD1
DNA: TGCGCCAGCAGCCAAGAAGGGGGCTTCTATGGCTACACCTTC
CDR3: CASSQEGGFYGYTF

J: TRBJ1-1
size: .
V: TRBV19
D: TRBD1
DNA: TGTGCCAGTAGAGATGCCGGGACAGGGATGAACACTGAAGCTTTCTTT
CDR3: CASRDAGTGMNTEAFF